This T cell receptor beta chain is drawn from a study of control samples from healthy donors and cancer patients. Here immunoSEQ multiplex PCR was the method, and the copy in TCRdb shows in-frame clones only, minus some. The top ten hold 0.55% to 0.7% of the sample, which has about 160,000 clones, around 90% seen once. Trimming cost V 3 bases and J 6 bases, with 12 bases left between them. There are 13 residues in the CDR3. The germline V gene has CDR1 SGHNT and CDR2 YYREEE (reference sequence). This clone was recorded only once. This receptor was taken from a woman aged 25-40 years in good health. The sequenced sample consisted of blood. This chain links TRBV5-4 with TRBJ1-1; possible D gene TRBD1, 5 bases. CDR3 coding DNA: TGTGCCAGCAGCTGGGGTTGGGACCCTGAAGCTTTCTTT. This sequence encodes CASSWGWDPEAFF.